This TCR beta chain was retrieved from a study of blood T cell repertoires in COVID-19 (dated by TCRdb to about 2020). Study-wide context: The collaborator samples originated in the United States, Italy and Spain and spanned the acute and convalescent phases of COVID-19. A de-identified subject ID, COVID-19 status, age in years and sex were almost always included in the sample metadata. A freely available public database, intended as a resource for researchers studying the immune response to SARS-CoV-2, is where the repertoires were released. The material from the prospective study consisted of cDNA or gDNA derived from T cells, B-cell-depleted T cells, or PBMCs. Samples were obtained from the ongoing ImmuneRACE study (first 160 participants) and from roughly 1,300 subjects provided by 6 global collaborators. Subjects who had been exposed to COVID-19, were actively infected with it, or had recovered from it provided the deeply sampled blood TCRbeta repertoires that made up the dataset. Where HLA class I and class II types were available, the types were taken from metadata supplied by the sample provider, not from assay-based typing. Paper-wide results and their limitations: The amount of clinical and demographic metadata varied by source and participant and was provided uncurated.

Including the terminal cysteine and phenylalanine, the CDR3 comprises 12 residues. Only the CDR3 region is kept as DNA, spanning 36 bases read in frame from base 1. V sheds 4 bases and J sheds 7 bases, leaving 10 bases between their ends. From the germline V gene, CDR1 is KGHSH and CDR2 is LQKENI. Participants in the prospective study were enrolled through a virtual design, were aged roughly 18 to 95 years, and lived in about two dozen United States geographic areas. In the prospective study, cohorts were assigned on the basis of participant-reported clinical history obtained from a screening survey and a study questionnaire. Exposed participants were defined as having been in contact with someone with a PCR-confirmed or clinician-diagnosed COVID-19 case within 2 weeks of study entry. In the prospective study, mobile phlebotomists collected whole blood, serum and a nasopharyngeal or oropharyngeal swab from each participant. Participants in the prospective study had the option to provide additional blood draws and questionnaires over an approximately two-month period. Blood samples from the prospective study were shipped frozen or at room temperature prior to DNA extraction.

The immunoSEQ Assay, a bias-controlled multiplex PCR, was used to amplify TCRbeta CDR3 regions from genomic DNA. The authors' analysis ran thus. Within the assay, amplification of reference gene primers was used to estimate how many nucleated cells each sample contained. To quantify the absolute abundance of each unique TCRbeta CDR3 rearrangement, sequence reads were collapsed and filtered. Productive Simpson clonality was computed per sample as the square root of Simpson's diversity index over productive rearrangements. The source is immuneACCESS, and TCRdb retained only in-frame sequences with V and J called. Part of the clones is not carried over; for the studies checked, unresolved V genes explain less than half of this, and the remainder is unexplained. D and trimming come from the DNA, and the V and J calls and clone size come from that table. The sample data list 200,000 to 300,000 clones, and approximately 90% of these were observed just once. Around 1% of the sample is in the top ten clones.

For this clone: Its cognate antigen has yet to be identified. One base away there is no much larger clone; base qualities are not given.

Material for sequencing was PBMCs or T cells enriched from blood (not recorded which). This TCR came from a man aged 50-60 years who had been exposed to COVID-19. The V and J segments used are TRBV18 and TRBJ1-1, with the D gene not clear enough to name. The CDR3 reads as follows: CASSRVRDEAFF. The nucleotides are TGTGCCAGCTCACGCGTTCGGGATGAAGCTTTCTTT.